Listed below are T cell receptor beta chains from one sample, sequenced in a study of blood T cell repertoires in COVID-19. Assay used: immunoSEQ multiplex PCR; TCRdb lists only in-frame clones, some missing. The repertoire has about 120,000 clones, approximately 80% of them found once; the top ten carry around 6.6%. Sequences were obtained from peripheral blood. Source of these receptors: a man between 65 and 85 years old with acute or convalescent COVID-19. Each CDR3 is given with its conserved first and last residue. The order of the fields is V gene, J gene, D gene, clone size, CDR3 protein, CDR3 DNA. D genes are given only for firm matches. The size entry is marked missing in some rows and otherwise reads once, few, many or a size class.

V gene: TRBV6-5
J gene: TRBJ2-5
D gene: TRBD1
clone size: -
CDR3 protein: CASSYGRQGTGETQYF
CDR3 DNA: TGTGCCAGCAGTTATGGGAGACAGGGGACGGGAGAGACCCAGTACTTC

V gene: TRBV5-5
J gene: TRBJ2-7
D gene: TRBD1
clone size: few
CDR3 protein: CASSLVSGGFEQYF
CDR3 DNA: TGTGCCAGCAGCTTGGTGTCAGGGGGCTTCGAGCAGTACTTC

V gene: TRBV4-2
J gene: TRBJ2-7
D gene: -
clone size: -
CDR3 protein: CASSQVSSYEQYF
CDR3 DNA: TGTGCCAGCAGCCAAGTCAGCTCCTACGAGCAGTACTTC

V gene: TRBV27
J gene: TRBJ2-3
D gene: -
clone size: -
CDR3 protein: CASRYTGLSKYTQYF
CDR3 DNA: TGTGCCAGCAGATATACGGGACTGAGTAAGTATACGCAGTATTTT

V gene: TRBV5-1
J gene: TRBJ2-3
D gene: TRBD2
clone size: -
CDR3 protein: CASSSSGTSTDTQYF
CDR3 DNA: TGCGCCAGCAGTTCTAGCGGGACTAGCACAGATACGCAGTATTTT

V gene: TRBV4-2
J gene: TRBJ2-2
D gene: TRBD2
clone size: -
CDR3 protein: CARSHHRGGGVTGELFF
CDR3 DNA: TGTGCCCGCAGCCACCATCGCGGGGGGGGAGTCACCGGGGAGCTGTTTTTT

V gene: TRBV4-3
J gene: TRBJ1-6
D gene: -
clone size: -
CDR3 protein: CASSQVRDSPLHF
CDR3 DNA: TGCGCCAGCAGCCAAGTGAGGGATTCACCCCTCCACTTT

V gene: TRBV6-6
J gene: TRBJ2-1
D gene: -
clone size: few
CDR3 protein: CASSYSVGGYEQFF
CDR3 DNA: TGTGCCAGCAGTTACTCGGTCGGGGGTTATGAGCAGTTCTTC

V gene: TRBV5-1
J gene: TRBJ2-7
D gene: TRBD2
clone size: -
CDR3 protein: CASSPGTSGLYEQYF
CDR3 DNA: TGCGCCAGCAGCCCGGGGACTAGCGGGCTCTACGAGCAGTACTTC

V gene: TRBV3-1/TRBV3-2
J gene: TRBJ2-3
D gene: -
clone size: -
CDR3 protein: CASSQDAGTGVLTDTQYF
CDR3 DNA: TGTGCCAGCAGCCAAGACGCTGGGACTGGGGTTTTAACGGATACGCAGTATTTT